The entry below describes one TCR beta chain. The specificity of this receptor is unknown. Base qualities are missing; no much larger clone stands one base away. Libraries were made using the immunoSEQ multiplex PCR assay. The multiplex PCR relied on a mix of 60 forward primers for TCR Vbeta segments and 13 reverse primers for TCR Jbeta segments. The CDR3 region of rearranged TCR beta genes was amplified from genomic DNA with a multiplex PCR assay. The Illumina HiSeq System was used to sequence the amplified TCR beta libraries as 87-base-pair reads. Processing in the source paper ran as follows. A later analysis tallied tens of millions of unique TCR beta chains across the 640 or so repertoires, and approximately 9.9 million of those chains were shared by two or more donors. Raw reads were error-corrected and collapsed into unique sequences with a nearest-neighbor algorithm that merged closely related sequences to remove PCR and sequencing errors. Alignment of CDR3 sequences to IMGT reference sequences was used to assign V, D and J gene segments. For a sequence to be retained, at least a six-nucleotide match to both a V gene segment and a J gene segment was required. A rearrangement counted as productive if the CDR3 had no stop codons and remained in frame with V and J, and every other rearrangement counted as non-productive. CDR3 was defined according to IMGT convention as the region running from the second conserved V-encoded cysteine to the conserved J-encoded phenylalanine. Sequences without an unambiguous match to a single V gene segment were excluded from the earlier analysis of about 630 of the donors. In an earlier analysis of several hundred of the donors, V segments were called functional above 56.7% productive rearrangements and were called segregating when the between-donor standard deviation exceeded 5%. A statistical classification framework was developed to diagnose cytomegalovirus status using the catalog of TCR beta chain sequences. V and J gene assignment, in a later analysis, came from comparing TCR nucleotide sequences with IMGT/GENE-DB human TR gene sequences. In a later analysis, CDR3 sequences and most-parsimonious VDJ recombination scenarios were assigned using the TCRdist pipeline. In a later analysis, every TCR beta chain was defined by the combination of its CDR3 amino acid sequence and its V-gene family, and reads without a unique V-gene family were dropped. A later analysis removed over 500 highly shared, low-generation-probability nucleotide sequences to deal with suspected cross-contamination and a sequencing artifact. In a later analysis, a clonal expansion index for each public chain was calculated from normalized within-repertoire ranks of inferred template counts. In a later analysis, generation probabilities were computed using a VDJ recombination model fitted to out-of-frame rearrangements, and the results were checked against IGoR. In a later analysis, TCR-TCR, TCR-HLA and TCR-CMV co-occurrence was scored with hypergeometric tests, and a repertoire-size bias correction was applied to TCR pairs. False discovery rates were estimated in a later analysis by permuting HLA or CMV assignments 20 times. In a later analysis, co-occurring TCRs were grouped using DBSCAN, and TCRdist sequence similarity was added for clustering within HLA-allele-positive subsets. Repertoires with fewer than 30,000 or more than 120,000 public chains, plus five repertoires with anomalous nucleotide sharing, were excluded from co-occurrence clustering. Here the immuneACCESS table is served through TCRdb, limited to in-frame sequences with V and J called. Missing clones are a known gap in these copies; in checked studies unresolved V genes cover under half, and the rest lacks a known reason. The V and J calls and clone size are taken from that table; D and trimming were inferred from the DNA. Recorded for this sample are about 97,000 clones; 75% of them occurred a single time. The ten biggest clones cover over 9.5% of the sample.

V is shortened by 4 bases, J by 0 bases, and the region joining them spans 25 bases. The CDR3 starts with the cysteine, ends with the phenylalanine, and has 21 residues. Just the 63-base CDR3 DNA is kept, in frame starting at base 1. The germline V gene specifies MGHRA as CDR1 and YSYEKL as CDR2. The data originate from a study of cytomegalovirus exposure and HLA in healthy donors (dated by TCRdb to the late 2010s). Some background on the complete study: According to an earlier analysis of around 600 of the donors, 150 million to 200 million T cells yielded 95 million to 140 million unique TCR beta sequences and around 280 Gb of sequence data. In the later analysis, no new phenotypic data were used to find candidate immune exposures; instead, reliance was placed on TCR beta sequences and their occurrence across donors. Alongside the repertoire data, information on donor age, sex, ethnicity and CMV serostatus was compiled. The study was designed to test whether signatures of past pathogen exposure could be identified by cataloging public T cell receptors. In addition to the first cohort of 666 subjects, a separate validation cohort of 120 different subjects was used. To predict cytomegalovirus infection status, the study brought together high-throughput TCR immunosequencing, statistical association of individual TCRs with disease status, and machine learning. Both class I and class II loci were covered by HLA typing, at four-digit resolution. Among the approximately 400 genotyped donors, around 81% belonged to the genetic ancestry cluster associated with self-reported Caucasian donors. On average, around 240,000 unique TCR beta nucleotide sequences were sequenced per donor among some 430 genotyped donors of the cohort, with roughly 18% of those sequences being non-productive. The study used immunosequencing to profile the T cell repertoires of several hundred subjects and linked those repertoires to cytomegalovirus serostatus. The number of typed donors differed by locus: roughly 629-640 for A, B, C, DRB1 and DQB1; some 500 for DQA1; about 600 for DPA1; and around 470 for DPB1. In a later analysis, previously published TCR beta repertoires from some 640 donors were re-analyzed and high-resolution HLA genotyping was added so that TCR occurrence patterns could be studied. Genome-wide SNP genotypes for about 55% of the 666 donors were used in a later genetic analysis, which treated that subset as a discovery cohort. All discovery cohort repertoires had been generated on a single sequencing platform. In an earlier analysis of around 540 of the donors, high-throughput TCR beta sequencing was used to judge whether each TCR beta V gene segment behaved as functional or pseudogenic. Because of strong linkage in the cohort, five DR-DQ haplotypes were treated as single units for association and clustering. An early release that covered roughly 600 HLA-typed donors contained approximately 300 gigabases of sequencing data and 70 million to 100 million unique TCR sequences.

Overall results and qualifications from the work: Strong co-occurrence of HLA alleles, especially DR and DQ, made assigning TCR associations to individual alleles difficult. A cluster of highly shared sequence variants was judged likely to represent a technical artifact of the sequencing pipeline. V-gene and J-gene trimming of TCR beta chains was associated with a missense DCLRE1C variant in a later genetic analysis, and the association was replicated in an independent cohort. A further reported finding was that TCR beta sequences accurately predicted the HLA-A and HLA-B alleles for most subjects in the first cohort. A later analysis reported that several top co-occurrence clusters appeared linked to parvovirus B19, influenza, CMV and Epstein-Barr virus. In both the original and validation cohorts, the classifier was reported to diagnose cytomegalovirus status with high specificity and sensitivity. Only TCR beta chains were sequenced in this cohort, and the absence of alpha or paired-chain data limited detectable features. Correlated functional status among segregating V segments might reflect linkage disequilibrium, but an unknown experimental factor could not be ruled out. Because the 87-base-pair reads could not distinguish some IMGT-functional V segments, including TRBV6-2 and TRBV6-3, those segments were excluded. While some public TCRs were present in many individuals, most TCR sequences turned up only very rarely across donors. Roughly uniform sequencing depth across donors was assumed in presence/absence analyses, although this assumption may not hold. The earlier analysis of 587 of the donors excluded approximately 15 rarely observed V segments, including chromosome 9 orphons, because counts were too low. The study gave a list of about 150 TCR beta chains associated with cytomegalovirus. A later analysis found that TCR association rates varied across HLA loci, with DRB1 alleles showing the most associated TCRs and HLA-C alleles the fewest. The authors suggested that the approach could potentially be extended to other disease states and immunological phenotypes. For the cohort, immune exposure information was limited to CMV serostatus. A later analysis found that HLA-associated TCR beta chains were more clonally expanded and had lower generation probabilities than equally common non-associated chains. In an earlier analysis of 587 of the donors, most TCR beta V segments were observed in productive rearrangements about 87% or about 30% of the time, broadly matching IMGT annotations. A later genetic analysis reported fewer N-insertions in productive TCRs among donors in an Asian-associated ancestry cluster than the roughly 700-donor mean. HLA typing was unavailable for some donors at each locus, so association tests used only the typed subset. Specific HLA alleles were associated with over 15,000 TCR beta sequences at a false discovery rate of 0.05 in a later analysis. In a later analysis, most CMV-associated TCR beta chains were found to appear HLA-restricted, with HLA associations seemingly driven largely by CMV exposure. In vitro tests confirmed that a few of the cytomegalovirus-associated TCR beta chains recognize cytomegalovirus antigens.

The cohort comprised 710 or so healthy bone marrow donors. At the time of sampling, all cohort members were nominally healthy, though unrecorded immune exposures were likely present. The donor was CMV seronegative and was included in the group of several hundred seronegative cohort members. A peripheral blood sample was provided by each donor, and peripheral blood mononuclear cells were used for TCR beta sequencing. Genomic DNA extraction from the blood cell samples was performed with the Qiagen DNeasy Blood Extraction Kit. The sequencing input was PBMCs. The rearrangement joined TRBV4-1 to TRBJ2-6; a tentative D match to TRBD2 spans 7 bases. The sequence derives from a man in his forties or fifties in good health and CMV-seronegative. The DNA sequence is given as TGCGCCAGCAGCCGAACTAAGGGAGGGGGGGGGCTTGACTCTGGGGCCAACGTCCTGACTTTC. It translates as CASSRTKGGGGLDSGANVLTF.